The text below deals with one TCR beta chain. This record belongs to a study of T cell changes during pregnancy in multiple sclerosis. Sequenced by immunoSEQ multiplex PCR; TCRdb stores in-frame clones only, minus some. The table has 35,000 to 40,000 clones, approximately 92% seen once; the top ten hold about 5.5%. This CDR3 is built from 15 residues. Between the trimmed V and J ends, which lost 6 bases and 1 base, there was a span of 13 bases. Germline lookup yields CDR1 MDHEN and CDR2 SYDVKM. The genes are TRBV28 and TRBJ1-5, with a tentative D call TRBD1 (6 bases). Material: CD8+ T cells from peripheral blood mononuclear cells, obtained in the third trimester of pregnancy. The sequence was obtained from a female donor with multiple sclerosis, enrolled in a pregnancy study. The CDR3 region is CASREQGLSNQPQHF. In DNA, the CDR3 is TGTGCCAGCAGGGAACAGGGATTGAGCAATCAGCCCCAGCATTTT.